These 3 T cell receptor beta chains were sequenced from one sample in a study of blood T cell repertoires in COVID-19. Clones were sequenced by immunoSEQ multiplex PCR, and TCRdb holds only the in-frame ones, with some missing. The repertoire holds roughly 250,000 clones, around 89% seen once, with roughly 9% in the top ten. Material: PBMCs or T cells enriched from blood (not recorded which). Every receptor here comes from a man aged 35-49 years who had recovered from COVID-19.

CDR3 in DNA: TGTGCCAGCAGTTTATCGGCACAGGACTATGGCTACACCTTC. It translates to CASSLSAQDYGYTF. The chain uses TRBV27 and TRBJ1-2; a possible D gene is TRBD1 (5 bases). V was clipped by 0 bases and J by 3 bases, with 8 bases between them. Germline assignment: CDR1 MNHEY and CDR2 SMNVEV (reference sequence). The CDR3 is made up of 14 amino acids.

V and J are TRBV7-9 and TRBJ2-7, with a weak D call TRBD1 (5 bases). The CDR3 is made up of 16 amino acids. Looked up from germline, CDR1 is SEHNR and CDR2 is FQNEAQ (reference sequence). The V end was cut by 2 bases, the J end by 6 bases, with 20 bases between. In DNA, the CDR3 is TGTGCCAGCAGCTTACCAGGGCTTGATATCAACGGCGAGCAGTACTTC. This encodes CASSLPGLDINGEQYF.

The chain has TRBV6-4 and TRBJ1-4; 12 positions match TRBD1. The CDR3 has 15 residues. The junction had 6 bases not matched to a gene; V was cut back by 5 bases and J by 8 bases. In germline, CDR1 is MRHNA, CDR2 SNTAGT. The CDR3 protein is CASSQAGTGGEKLFF. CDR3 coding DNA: TGTGCCAGCAGTCAAGCCGGGACAGGGGGCGAAAAACTGTTTTTT.